These T cell receptor beta chains were read from a single sample in a study of T cell repertoires in cytomegalovirus infection. Their antigen targets remain unknown. In TCRdb, the reads were re-called with MiXCR into one record per CDR3 protein. The sample includes 400,000 to 600,000 distinct CDR3 sequences, about 42% of them seen just once. The sequencing here drew on cultured PBMCs, taken from culture after CMV antigen stimulation. The receptor source for this set is a human donor in good health (CMV status not recorded). Some clones in this sample may be carry-over from other donors' samples. CDR3s include the opening cysteine and the closing phenylalanine or tryptophan. Each record gives: V gene, clone size, J gene, D gene, CDR3 length, CDR3 protein, CDR3 DNA. D genes are given only for firm matches. Some rows mark clone size as missing; the rest say once, few, many or name a class of expanded clone.

V gene: TRBV6-6; clone size: NA; J gene: TRBJ1-1; D gene: NA; CDR3 length: 15; CDR3 protein: CASSPVGGLGTEAFF; CDR3 DNA: TGTGCCAGCAGCCCGGTGGGGGGGCTGGGCACTGAAGCTTTCTTT
V gene: TRBV6-2/TRBV6-3; clone size: NA; J gene: TRBJ1-5; D gene: NA; CDR3 length: 14; CDR3 protein: CASSYSTSGQPQHF; CDR3 DNA: TGTGCCAGCAGTTACTCGACTAGCGGGCAGCCCCAGCATTTT
V gene: TRBV18; clone size: few; J gene: TRBJ2-1; D gene: NA; CDR3 length: 12; CDR3 protein: CASSPASNEQFF; CDR3 DNA: TGTGCCAGCTCACCAGCCAGCAATGAGCAGTTCTTC
V gene: TRBV7-6; clone size: many; J gene: TRBJ1-1; D gene: NA; CDR3 length: 15; CDR3 protein: CASSLPGGGNTEAFF; CDR3 DNA: TGTGCCAGCAGCTTACCCGGGGGCGGGAACACTGAAGCTTTCTTT
V gene: TRBV11-2; clone size: NA; J gene: TRBJ2-1; D gene: TRBD2; CDR3 length: 14; CDR3 protein: CASSTLAGGGEQFF; CDR3 DNA: TGTGCCAGCAGCACACTAGCGGGAGGGGGTGAGCAGTTCTTC
V gene: TRBV20-1; clone size: NA; J gene: TRBJ2-1; D gene: NA; CDR3 length: 12; CDR3 protein: CSAPSGAKEQFF; CDR3 DNA: TGCAGTGCGCCCTCAGGTGCAAAGGAGCAGTTCTTC
V gene: TRBV7-2; clone size: NA; J gene: TRBJ1-2; D gene: TRBD1; CDR3 length: 16; CDR3 protein: CASSLVAGTGVYGYTF; CDR3 DNA: TGTGCCAGCAGCTTAGTGGCCGGGACAGGGGTTTATGGCTACACCTTC
V gene: TRBV7-9; clone size: few; J gene: TRBJ2-7; D gene: TRBD1; CDR3 length: 15; CDR3 protein: CASSPPTGPIYEQYF; CDR3 DNA: TGTGCCAGCAGCCCACCGACAGGGCCGATCTACGAGCAGTACTTC
V gene: TRBV4-2; clone size: NA; J gene: TRBJ2-5; D gene: NA; CDR3 length: 16; CDR3 protein: CASSQDRPGLEETQYF; CDR3 DNA: TGTGCCAGCAGCCAAGATAGGCCGGGCCTTGAGGAGACCCAGTACTTC
V gene: TRBV6-1; clone size: NA; J gene: TRBJ2-5; D gene: TRBD2; CDR3 length: 17; CDR3 protein: CASSASLEAGGSETQYF; CDR3 DNA: TGTGCCAGCAGTGCATCCCTTGAGGCGGGGGGGTCGGAGACCCAGTACTTC
V gene: TRBV19; clone size: NA; J gene: TRBJ1-1; D gene: NA; CDR3 length: 13; CDR3 protein: CASSMGQQTEAFF; CDR3 DNA: TGTGCCAGTAGTATGGGGCAGCAGACTGAAGCTTTCTTT
V gene: TRBV7-2; clone size: NA; J gene: TRBJ1-2; D gene: NA; CDR3 length: 14; CDR3 protein: CASSAGQGRYGYTF; CDR3 DNA: TGTGCCAGCAGCGCCGGCCAGGGGAGGTATGGCTACACCTTC
V gene: TRBV27; clone size: NA; J gene: TRBJ2-3; D gene: TRBD2; CDR3 length: 17; CDR3 protein: CASSWASGGAAGYTQYF; CDR3 DNA: TGTGCCAGCAGTTGGGCTAGCGGGGGGGCCGCTGGATATACGCAGTATTTT
V gene: TRBV7-8; clone size: NA; J gene: TRBJ2-1; D gene: NA; CDR3 length: 16; CDR3 protein: CASSLILSQGRHEQFF; CDR3 DNA: TGTGCCAGCAGCTTAATTCTGTCCCAGGGTCGGCATGAGCAGTTCTTC
V gene: TRBV2; clone size: NA; J gene: TRBJ2-3; D gene: NA; CDR3 length: 17; CDR3 protein: CASSEALRTKPLMRQYF; CDR3 DNA: TGTGCCAGCAGTGAAGCGCTTCGGACCAAACCCCTTATGAGGCAGTATTTT
V gene: TRBV6-5; clone size: NA; J gene: TRBJ1-3; D gene: NA; CDR3 length: 11; CDR3 protein: CASSYGNTIYF; CDR3 DNA: TGTGCCAGCAGTTACGGGAACACCATATATTTT
V gene: TRBV29-1; clone size: few; J gene: TRBJ1-4; D gene: NA; CDR3 length: 11; CDR3 protein: CSVETNEKLFF; CDR3 DNA: TGCAGCGTTGAGACTAATGAAAAACTGTTTTTT
V gene: TRBV6-1; clone size: NA; J gene: TRBJ2-7; D gene: NA; CDR3 length: 14; CDR3 protein: CASGSGSRSYEQYF; CDR3 DNA: TGTGCCAGCGGATCAGGGTCTCGCTCCTACGAGCAGTACTTC
V gene: TRBV6-1; clone size: NA; J gene: TRBJ1-6; D gene: NA; CDR3 length: 17; CDR3 protein: CASSEGIHTIGLSPLHF; CDR3 DNA: TGTGCCAGCAGTGAAGGAATCCACACTATAGGCTTATCACCCCTCCACTTT
V gene: TRBV7-2; clone size: NA; J gene: TRBJ2-2; D gene: NA; CDR3 length: 14; CDR3 protein: CASSGERWTGELFF; CDR3 DNA: TGTGCCAGCAGCGGGGAGCGGTGGACCGGGGAGCTGTTTTTT
V gene: TRBV6-6; clone size: NA; J gene: TRBJ2-3; D gene: TRBD1; CDR3 length: 16; CDR3 protein: CASSSGQYVSTDTQYF; CDR3 DNA: TGTGCCAGCAGTTCGGGACAGTACGTCTCCACAGATACGCAGTATTTT
V gene: TRBV7-2; clone size: NA; J gene: TRBJ1-2; D gene: NA; CDR3 length: 14; CDR3 protein: CASSLNRANYGYTF; CDR3 DNA: TGTGCCAGCAGCTTAAACAGGGCCAACTATGGCTACACCTTC
V gene: TRBV6-6; clone size: NA; J gene: TRBJ1-4; D gene: TRBD1; CDR3 length: 14; CDR3 protein: CASSHRGQVEKLFF; CDR3 DNA: TGTGCCAGCAGTCACAGGGGGCAGGTTGAAAAACTGTTTTTT
V gene: TRBV6-2/TRBV6-3; clone size: once; J gene: TRBJ1-1; D gene: NA; CDR3 length: 15; CDR3 protein: CASSYSGQIYTEAFF; CDR3 DNA: TGTGCCAGCAGTTACTCGGGGCAGATTTACACTGAAGCTTTCTTT
V gene: TRBV7-2; clone size: few; J gene: TRBJ2-5; D gene: TRBD2; CDR3 length: 13; CDR3 protein: CASSWGEGETQYF; CDR3 DNA: TGTGCCAGCAGCTGGGGGGAGGGGGAGACCCAGTACTTC
V gene: TRBV10-3; clone size: NA; J gene: TRBJ1-2; D gene: NA; CDR3 length: 13; CDR3 protein: CAIRAGTNYGYTF; CDR3 DNA: TGTGCCATCAGAGCAGGGACCAACTATGGCTACACCTTC
V gene: TRBV4-1; clone size: few; J gene: TRBJ2-3; D gene: NA; CDR3 length: 15; CDR3 protein: CASSQVPGSTDTQYF; CDR3 DNA: TGCGCCAGCAGCCAAGTTCCAGGGAGCACAGATACGCAGTATTTT
V gene: TRBV6-5; clone size: NA; J gene: TRBJ2-2; D gene: NA; CDR3 length: 16; CDR3 protein: CASSSGLARNTGELFF; CDR3 DNA: TGTGCCAGCAGTTCAGGGCTAGCTAGGAACACCGGGGAGCTGTTTTTT
V gene: TRBV19; clone size: NA; J gene: TRBJ1-2; D gene: TRBD1; CDR3 length: 13; CDR3 protein: CASRNQGAGGYTF; CDR3 DNA: TGTGCCAGTAGGAACCAGGGGGCGGGCGGCTACACCTTC
V gene: TRBV20-1; clone size: NA; J gene: TRBJ2-7; D gene: NA; CDR3 length: 13; CDR3 protein: CSARWGMGYEQYF; CDR3 DNA: TGCAGTGCTAGATGGGGAATGGGCTACGAGCAGTACTTC
V gene: TRBV7-2; clone size: few; J gene: TRBJ2-5; D gene: TRBD1; CDR3 length: 15; CDR3 protein: CASSLTGAPPETQYF; CDR3 DNA: TGTGCCAGCAGCCTTACAGGGGCCCCTCCAGAGACCCAGTACTTC
V gene: TRBV20-1; clone size: NA; J gene: TRBJ2-1; D gene: NA; CDR3 length: 11; CDR3 protein: CSAPRLNEQFF; CDR3 DNA: TGCAGTGCCCCTAGGCTCAATGAGCAGTTCTTC
V gene: TRBV5-5; clone size: few; J gene: TRBJ2-2; D gene: NA; CDR3 length: 14; CDR3 protein: CASSPTVNTGELFF; CDR3 DNA: TGTGCCAGCAGCCCGACGGTGAACACCGGGGAGCTGTTTTTT
V gene: TRBV7-9; clone size: NA; J gene: TRBJ1-4; D gene: NA; CDR3 length: 15; CDR3 protein: CASSASGETNEKLFF; CDR3 DNA: TGTGCCAGCAGCGCCTCAGGAGAAACTAATGAAAAACTGTTTTTT
V gene: TRBV6-2/TRBV6-3; clone size: NA; J gene: TRBJ1-1; D gene: NA; CDR3 length: 15; CDR3 protein: CASSYDPLGRTEAFF; CDR3 DNA: TGTGCCAGCAGTTACGACCCCTTGGGGCGCACTGAAGCTTTCTTT
V gene: TRBV4-1; clone size: NA; J gene: TRBJ1-1; D gene: NA; CDR3 length: 14; CDR3 protein: CASSYDRWGTEAFF; CDR3 DNA: TGCGCCAGCAGTTATGACAGGTGGGGCACTGAAGCTTTCTTT
V gene: TRBV7-2; clone size: NA; J gene: TRBJ2-2; D gene: TRBD1; CDR3 length: 15; CDR3 protein: CASSPDRAYTGELFF; CDR3 DNA: TGTGCCAGCAGCCCCGACAGGGCTTACACCGGGGAGCTGTTTTTT
V gene: TRBV7-2; clone size: few; J gene: TRBJ1-1; D gene: NA; CDR3 length: 15; CDR3 protein: CASSLGGGKNTEAFF; CDR3 DNA: TGTGCCAGCAGCTTAGGAGGGGGGAAGAACACTGAAGCTTTCTTT
V gene: TRBV12-3/TRBV12-4; clone size: NA; J gene: TRBJ2-1; D gene: TRBD2; CDR3 length: 16; CDR3 protein: CASINSGASSYNEQFF; CDR3 DNA: TGTGCCAGCATTAATAGCGGGGCAAGCTCCTACAATGAGCAGTTCTTC
V gene: TRBV28; clone size: NA; J gene: TRBJ1-5; D gene: NA; CDR3 length: 18; CDR3 protein: CASSLPIFRKGGNQPQHF; CDR3 DNA: TGTGCCAGCAGTTTACCTATTTTTCGTAAGGGAGGCAATCAGCCCCAGCATTTT